This paragraph reports one T cell receptor beta chain. This clone was detected a few times. Its cognate antigen has yet to be identified. Base quality data are lacking; no much larger clone is found one base away. Based on the germline V gene, the CDR1 and CDR2 sequences are MNHEY and SVGAGI. Taken from cysteine to phenylalanine, the CDR3 has 14 residues. Only CDR3 DNA remains: 42 bases, in frame from the first base. The germline V and J ends show losses of 7 bases and 5 bases respectively, and no gene match explains 7 bases of the junction. The sample comes from a study of T cell responses to AZD1222 COVID-19 vaccine (dated by TCRdb to about 2021). Describing the broader study: Because spike-specific TCR depth and breadth did not differ between the two schedules, AZD1222 recipients who got a second dose at roughly 4 weeks were pooled with those who got a second dose at roughly 12 weeks. TCR sequencing covered roughly 230 trial participants: around 210 given two doses of AZD1222 and approximately 26 given two doses of MenACWY control vaccine. Enrollment into the trials was organized by age into subgroups of 18-55, 56-69 and 70-plus years, and those subgroups contained approximately 150, 30 and 60 TCR-sequenced participants, respectively. Points the paper makes about the study in general: Epitopes outside the regions mutated in the B.1.351 and B.1.1.7 variants were reportedly recognized by nearly half of the unique spike-specific TCRs. Participants were mostly white British and included more females than males, and it was suggested by the authors that clonal diversity may have been underestimated. Vaccine-associated CD4 TCRs spanned the whole spike protein, with dominant responses in regions 160-218 and 743-854. After two AZD1222 doses, both the breadth and the depth of spike-specific TCRs were significantly higher than at day 0 and than in MenACWY recipients. In the small 56-69-year group, the increase in depth fell short of significance, most likely because of low power. Conclusions about previously exposed vaccinees are limited, since just five or six AZD1222 recipients were seropositive for SARS-CoV-2 at baseline. No day 14 peak-response samples were available, so repertoires were characterized only after the peak T cell response.

The time point label on this specimen signifies: baseline before first vaccination. Vaccinee samples were obtained from the UK trials COV001 and COV002, which included a single-blind randomized controlled phase 2/3 trial of AZD1222 (ChAdOx1 nCoV-19) in healthy adults. Trial participant PBMC samples were collected at day 0 and day 28 after the second dose for TCRbeta chain sequencing. The CDR3 regions of human TCRbeta chains were subjected to immunosequencing. The study's processing was this. TCRs in the repertoires were matched against a reference library of SARS-CoV-2-specific TCRs that had been generated with the MIRA antigen-specificity platform. Breadth was defined as the fraction of unique TCRs that were SARS-CoV-2-associated. Depth was defined as the fraction of total T cells that were SARS-CoV-2-associated. Using the MIRA data, each spike-specific TCR was assigned both to the spike region to which the TCR was reactive and to a CD4 or CD8 class. Log10-transformed breadth and depth values were compared by one-way ANOVA with Sidak's multiple comparisons tests. This immuneACCESS table, as held by TCRdb, lists in-frame sequences with V and J called but not all clones. Of the missing ones, under half trace to an unresolved V gene in checked studies; the others have no known cause. V, J and clone size are taken as reported in that table, and D and trimming were inferred from the DNA itself. For this sample the table gives 120,000 to 150,000 clones, of which 88% were detected only once. Together, the top ten hold approximately 16% of the sample.

This sequence uses TRBV6-5 and TRBJ1-2, with 10 bases matching TRBD1. This TCR was recovered from an adult in good health. This sample comprised peripheral blood, obtained on day 0 of AZD1222 vaccination. The CDR3 protein sequence reads: CASKGQGKRYGYTF. The DNA reads TGTGCCAGCAAGGGACAGGGGAAGCGGTATGGCTACACCTTC.